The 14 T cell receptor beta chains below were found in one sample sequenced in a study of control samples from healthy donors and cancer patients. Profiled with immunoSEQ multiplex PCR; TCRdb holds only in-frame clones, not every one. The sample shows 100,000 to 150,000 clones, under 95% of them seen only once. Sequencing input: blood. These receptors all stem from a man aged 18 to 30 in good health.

The CDR3 DNA reads TGTGCCAGCAGGCAGGGAGGGGAGCAGTTCTTC. Translated: CASRQGGEQFF. The chain recombines TRBV6-5 with TRBJ2-1; the match to TRBD2 covers 7 bases. The CDR3 totals 11 residues. With V trimmed by 6 bases and J by 10 bases, 3 bases remained unmatched. From germline, CDR1 is MNHEY and CDR2 SVGAGI.

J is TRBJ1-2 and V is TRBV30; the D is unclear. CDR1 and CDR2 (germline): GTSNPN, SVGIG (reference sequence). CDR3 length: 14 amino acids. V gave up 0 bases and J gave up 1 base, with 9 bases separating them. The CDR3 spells CAWSVGWVNYGYTF. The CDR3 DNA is TGTGCCTGGAGTGTAGGCTGGGTTAACTATGGCTACACCTTC.

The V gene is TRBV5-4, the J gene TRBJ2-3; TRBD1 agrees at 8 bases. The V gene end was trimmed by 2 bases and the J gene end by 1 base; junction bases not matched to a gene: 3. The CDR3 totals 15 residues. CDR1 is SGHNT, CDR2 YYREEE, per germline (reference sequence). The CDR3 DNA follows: TGTGCCAGCAGCTTTGACAGGGGTGGCACAGATACGCAGTATTTT. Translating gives CASSFDRGGTDTQYF.

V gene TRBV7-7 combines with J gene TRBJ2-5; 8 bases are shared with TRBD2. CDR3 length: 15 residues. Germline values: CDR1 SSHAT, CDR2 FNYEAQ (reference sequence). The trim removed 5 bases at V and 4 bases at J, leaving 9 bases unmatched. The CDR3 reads CASSRSGGLGETQYF. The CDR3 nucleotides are TGTGCCAGCAGCCGCTCGGGGGGGTTGGGAGAGACCCAGTACTTC.

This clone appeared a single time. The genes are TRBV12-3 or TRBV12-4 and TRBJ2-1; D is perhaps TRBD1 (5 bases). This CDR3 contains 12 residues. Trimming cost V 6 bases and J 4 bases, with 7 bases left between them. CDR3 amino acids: CASSRQYNEQFF. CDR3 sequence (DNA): TGTGCCAGCAGCCGACAGTACAATGAGCAGTTCTTC.

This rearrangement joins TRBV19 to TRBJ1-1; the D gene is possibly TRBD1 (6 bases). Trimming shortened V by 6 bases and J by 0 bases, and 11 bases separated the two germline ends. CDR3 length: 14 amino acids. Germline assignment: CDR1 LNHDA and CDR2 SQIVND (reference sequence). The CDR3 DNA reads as TGTGCCAGTAGGACCAGGGGCCTGAACACTGAAGCTTTCTTT. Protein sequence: CASRTRGLNTEAFF.

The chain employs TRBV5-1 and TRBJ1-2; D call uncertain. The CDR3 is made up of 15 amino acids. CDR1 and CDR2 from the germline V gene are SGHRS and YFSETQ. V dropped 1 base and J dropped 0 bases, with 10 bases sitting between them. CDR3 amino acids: CASSLMSGANYGYTF. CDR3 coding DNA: TGCGCCAGCAGCTTGATGTCCGGAGCTAACTATGGCTACACCTTC.

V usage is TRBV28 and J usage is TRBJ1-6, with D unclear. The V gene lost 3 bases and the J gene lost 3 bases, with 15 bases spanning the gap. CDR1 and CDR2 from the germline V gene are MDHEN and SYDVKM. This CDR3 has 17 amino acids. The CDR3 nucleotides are TGTGCCAGCAGTTTCGCCCGTAGACGGAACTATAATTCACCCCTCCACTTT. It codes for CASSFARRRNYNSPLHF. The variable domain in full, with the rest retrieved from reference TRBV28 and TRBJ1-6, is DVKVTQSSRYLVKRTGEKVFLECVQDMDHENMFWYRQDPGLGLRLIYFSYDVKMKEKGDIPEGYSVSREKKERFSLILESASTNQTSMYLCASSFARRRNYNSPLHFGNGTRLTVT.

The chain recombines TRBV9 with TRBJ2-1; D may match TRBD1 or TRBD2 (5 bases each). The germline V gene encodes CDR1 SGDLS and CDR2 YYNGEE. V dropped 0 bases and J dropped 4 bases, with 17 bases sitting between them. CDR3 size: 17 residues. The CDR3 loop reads CASSVGRGGGTYNEQFF. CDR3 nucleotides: TGTGCCAGCAGCGTAGGAAGGGGTGGGGGAACTTACAATGAGCAGTTCTTC.

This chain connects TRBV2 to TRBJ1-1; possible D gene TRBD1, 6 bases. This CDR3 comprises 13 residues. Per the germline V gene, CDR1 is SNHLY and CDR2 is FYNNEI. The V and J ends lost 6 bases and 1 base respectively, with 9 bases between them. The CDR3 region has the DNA TGTGCCAGCAGCCAGGGGTCGAACACTGAAGCTTTCTTT. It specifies CASSQGSNTEAFF.

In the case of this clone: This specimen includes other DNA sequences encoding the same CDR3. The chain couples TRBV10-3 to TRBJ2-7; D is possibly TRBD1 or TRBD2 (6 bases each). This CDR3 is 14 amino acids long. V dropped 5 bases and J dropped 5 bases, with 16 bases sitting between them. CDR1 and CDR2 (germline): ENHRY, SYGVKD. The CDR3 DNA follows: TGTGCCATCAGTCGTCAAGGGGGGCTCGACGAGCAGTACTTC. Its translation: CAISRQGGLDEQYF.

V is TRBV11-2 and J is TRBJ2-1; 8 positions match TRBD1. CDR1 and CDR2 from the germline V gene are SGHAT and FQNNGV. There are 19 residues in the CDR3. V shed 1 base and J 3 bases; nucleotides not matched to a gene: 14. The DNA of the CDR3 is TGTGCCAGCAGCTTAGGCCGAAGGACAGGGCCCTCTTACTACAATGAGCAGTTCTTC. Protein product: CASSLGRRTGPSYYNEQFF.

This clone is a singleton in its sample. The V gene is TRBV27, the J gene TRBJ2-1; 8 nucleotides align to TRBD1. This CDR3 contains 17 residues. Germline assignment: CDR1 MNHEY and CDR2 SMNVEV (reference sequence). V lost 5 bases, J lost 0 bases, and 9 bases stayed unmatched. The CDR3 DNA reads TGTGCCAGCAGTGCTTACGGACAGGGCTTCTCCTACAATGAGCAGTTCTTC. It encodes CASSAYGQGFSYNEQFF.

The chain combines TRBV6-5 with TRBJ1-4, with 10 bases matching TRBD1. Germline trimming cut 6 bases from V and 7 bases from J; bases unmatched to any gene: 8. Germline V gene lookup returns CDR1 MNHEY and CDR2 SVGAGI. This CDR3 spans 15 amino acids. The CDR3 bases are TGTGCCAGCAGGACACCGGGACAGGGGAGTGAAAAACTGTTTTTT. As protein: CASRTPGQGSEKLFF.